This T cell receptor beta chain is from a study of T cells in Graves' hyperthyroidism and ophthalmopathy. Ophthalmopathy cases scored 3 or more on the Clinical Activity Score and 4 or more on NOSPECS grade, with duration below 3 months. Diagnosing involved the use of clinical symptoms, serum thyroxine and TRAb, thyroid ultrasound and orbital computed tomography. The sample holds many counts of this clonotype. Its specificity is not known. Researchers took RNA transcripts and amplified the TCR beta CDR3 regions from them. The HTBI primer set served for first-round RT-PCR of the TCR CDR3. TCRdb re-derived calls from the multiplex PCR reads in MiXCR, one entry per CDR3 protein. The table lists around 360,000 distinct CDR3 sequences, around 15% of them singletons. CDR1 is GTSNPN and CDR2 is SVGIG in the germline V gene (reference sequence). Trimming took 4 bases from V and 2 from J, leaving 5 bases between them. The CDR3 sequence is 11 residues long.

Study-wide findings and caveats: For ophthalmopathy, model prediction preceded onset by a median roughly 6.3 months. Blood also contained most expanded thyroid clonotypes above 0.001.

This sequence originates from a woman aged 55-75 years with Graves' ophthalmopathy. The sequenced sample was blood. This chain connects TRBV30 to TRBJ2-5, with D tentatively TRBD1 (5 bases). CDR3 residues: CAWTGQETQYF. The DNA of the CDR3 is TGTGCCTGGACAGGGCAAGAGACCCAGTACTTC.